Listed below are T cell receptor beta chains from one sample, sequenced in a study of blood T cell repertoires in COVID-19. Sequencing used immunoSEQ multiplex PCR; TCRdb keeps in-frame clones, though not all of them. The sample includes 250,000 to 300,000 clones, 85% to 90% seen only once; the top ten take around 2%. Material: PBMCs or T cells enriched from blood (not recorded which). These receptors were obtained from a woman aged 60-70 years in a cohort exposed to, infected with or recovered from COVID-19 (not recorded which). Both conserved end residues are part of each CDR3. The D gene is left open where the match is weak. Clone sizes are given selectively: once, few, many, or a class where the clone is expanded.

clone_size: .; d_call: .; j_call: TRBJ2-3; v_call: TRBV15; cdr3_nt: TGTGCCACCAGCAGAGAACTATTAAACAGGGAAAATTCAGATACGCAGTATTTT; cdr3_aa: CATSRELLNRENSDTQYF
clone_size: few; d_call: TRBD2; j_call: TRBJ2-7; v_call: TRBV10-3; cdr3_nt: TGTGCCCATCGGACTAGCGGGAGGGTCGAGCAGTACTTC; cdr3_aa: CAHRTSGRVEQYF
clone_size: .; d_call: .; j_call: TRBJ1-1; v_call: TRBV7-3; cdr3_nt: TGTGCCAGCAGCTTAACGGCGACAGTTGAAGCTTTCTTT; cdr3_aa: CASSLTATVEAFF
clone_size: .; d_call: .; j_call: TRBJ2-3; v_call: TRBV3-1/TRBV3-2; cdr3_nt: TGTGCCAGCAGCGCAACGGCGGGAAGGAGAAATACGCAGTATTTT; cdr3_aa: CASSATAGRRNTQYF
clone_size: .; d_call: TRBD2; j_call: TRBJ2-7; v_call: TRBV18; cdr3_nt: TGTGCCAGCTCACCTTTACGAAGGGGACTAGCGGGAGTAGAGGGCTCCTACGAGCAGTACTTC; cdr3_aa: CASSPLRRGLAGVEGSYEQYF
clone_size: .; d_call: TRBD2; j_call: TRBJ2-1; v_call: TRBV10-2; cdr3_nt: TGCGCCAGCAGTGAGGGAGAGCGGGGGGTCAATGAGCAGTTCTTC; cdr3_aa: CASSEGERGVNEQFF
clone_size: .; d_call: TRBD2; j_call: TRBJ2-7; v_call: TRBV5-1; cdr3_nt: TGCGCCAGCAGCTTGAATCTAGCGGCCCTCTACGAGCAGTACTTC; cdr3_aa: CASSLNLAALYEQYF
clone_size: .; d_call: TRBD1; j_call: TRBJ1-5; v_call: TRBV28; cdr3_nt: TGTGCCAGCAGTTTACAAGGACAGGGGGCTCGTCAGCCCCAGCATTTT; cdr3_aa: CASSLQGQGARQPQHF
clone_size: .; d_call: .; j_call: TRBJ1-2; v_call: TRBV18; cdr3_nt: TGTGCCAGCTCACCGGTCAAGCAAGCTAACTATGGCTACACCTTC; cdr3_aa: CASSPVKQANYGYTF
clone_size: .; d_call: .; j_call: TRBJ2-7; v_call: TRBV11-2; cdr3_nt: TGTGCCAGCAGCTTGGAGAGGGGGAGCCTCGAGCAGTACTTC; cdr3_aa: CASSLERGSLEQYF
clone_size: .; d_call: .; j_call: TRBJ1-4; v_call: TRBV19; cdr3_nt: TGTGCCAGTAGTATAGGACAGGTCTCAGGAGAAAAACTGTTTTTT; cdr3_aa: CASSIGQVSGEKLFF
clone_size: .; d_call: .; j_call: TRBJ1-2; v_call: TRBV6-5; cdr3_nt: TGTGCCAGCAGTCTAGACAGGCTCAACTATGGCTACACCTTC; cdr3_aa: CASSLDRLNYGYTF
clone_size: .; d_call: .; j_call: TRBJ1-2; v_call: TRBV30; cdr3_nt: TGTGCCTGGAGTGTTCCTGCGGGAACCGGTGGCTACACCTTC; cdr3_aa: CAWSVPAGTGGYTF
clone_size: .; d_call: .; j_call: TRBJ2-2; v_call: TRBV15; cdr3_nt: TGTGCCACCAGCAGCCCGATCGGGAGGGGACAGGGTCGCACCGGGGAGCTGTTTTTT; cdr3_aa: CATSSPIGRGQGRTGELFF